The present T cell receptor (beta chain) was sequenced within a study of cytomegalovirus exposure and HLA in healthy donors. Turning to the study itself: Findings of an earlier analysis included about 100 million unique TCR beta sequences from 190 million or so T cells. Study-level results: Across donors, presence/absence analyses took sequencing depth to be roughly uniform.

The PCR ran on 60 Vbeta and 13 Jbeta primers. Original handling: About 10 million shared chains were among some 75 million unique TCR beta chains counted in a later analysis. Sequencing was performed with immunoSEQ multiplex PCR; in TCRdb, only in-frame clones are kept and a portion is missing. V and J calls and clone size follow that table, whereas D and trimming were derived from the DNA. This table has under 170,000 clones, around 79% appearing once. V lost 3 bases to trimming and J lost 3 bases, with 6 bases between them. The CDR3 contains 13 residues. From germline, CDR1 is WSHSY and CDR2 SAAADI. A note on this clone: The antigen remains undetermined.

Sequenced material: PBMCs. V is TRBV10-2 and J is TRBJ2-1; tentative D call: TRBD1 (5 bases). The sequence was obtained from a man aged 50-60 years in good health and CMV-seropositive. This chain's CDR3 is CASSEQVYNEQFF. CDR3 DNA: TGCGCCAGCAGTGAACAGGTCTACAATGAGCAGTTCTTC.